These 4 T cell receptor beta chains were all obtained from the same sample, sequenced in a study of PD-L1 blockade in urothelial cancer. The method was immunoSEQ multiplex PCR; TCRdb's version includes in-frame clones alone and lacks a portion of them. The sample holds about 100,000 clones; approximately 91% are singletons and the top ten take 0.8% to 1%. Sequencing used PBMCs, obtained around atezolizumab (anti-PD-L1) treatment. These receptors were collected from a woman older than 75 with urothelial cancer.

This sequence joins TRBV6-5 and TRBJ1-3; D is perhaps TRBD1 (6 bases). V was clipped by 5 bases and J by 2 bases, with 10 bases between them. The CDR3 sequence is 14 residues long. The germline V gene encodes CDR1 MNHEY and CDR2 SVGAGI. CDR3 sequence: CASSKQGTGNTIYF. In nucleotides, the CDR3 is TGTGCCAGCAGTAAACAGGGAACTGGAAACACCATATATTTT.

This CDR3 is CASSLTVEGYTF. The DNA for the CDR3 is TGTGCCAGCAGTTTAACCGTAGAGGGCTACACCTTC. The chain joins TRBV28 to TRBJ1-2; the D is unclear. The CDR3 is made up of 12 amino acids. CDR1 is MDHEN and CDR2 is SYDVKM in the germline V gene. V lost 2 bases and J lost 8, with 9 bases in between.

The rearrangement joins TRBV5-6 to TRBJ2-7; 7 nucleotides align to TRBD1. Trimming at V came to 3 bases and at J to 2 bases, leaving 14 bases not matched to a gene. The germline CDR1 and CDR2 sequences are SGHDT and YYEEEE. There are 17 residues in the CDR3. In nucleotides, the CDR3 is TGTGCCAGCAGCTCCATTGCAAGGGGACAGTCAGCCTACGAGCAGTACTTC. Amino acids: CASSSIARGQSAYEQYF.

This chain connects TRBV5-5 to TRBJ2-2; tentative D call: TRBD2 (5 bases). In germline, CDR1 is SGHKS, CDR2 YYEKEE (reference sequence). This CDR3 is built from 15 residues. Trimming shortened V by 1 base and J by 3 bases, and 10 bases separated the two germline ends. The CDR3 loop reads CASSLLQRYTGELFF. The CDR3 DNA reads TGTGCCAGCAGCTTGTTGCAGCGGTACACCGGGGAGCTGTTTTTT.